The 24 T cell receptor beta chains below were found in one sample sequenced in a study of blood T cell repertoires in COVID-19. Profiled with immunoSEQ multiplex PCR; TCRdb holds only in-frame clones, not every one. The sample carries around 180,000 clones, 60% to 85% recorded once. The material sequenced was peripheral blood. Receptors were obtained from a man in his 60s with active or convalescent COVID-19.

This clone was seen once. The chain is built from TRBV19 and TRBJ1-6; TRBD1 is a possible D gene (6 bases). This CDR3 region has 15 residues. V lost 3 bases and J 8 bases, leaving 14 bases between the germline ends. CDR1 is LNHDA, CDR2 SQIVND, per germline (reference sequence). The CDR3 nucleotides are TGTGCCAGTAGTATTCAAGGGGGTTCGGATTCACCCCTCCACTTT. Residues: CASSIQGGSDSPLHF.

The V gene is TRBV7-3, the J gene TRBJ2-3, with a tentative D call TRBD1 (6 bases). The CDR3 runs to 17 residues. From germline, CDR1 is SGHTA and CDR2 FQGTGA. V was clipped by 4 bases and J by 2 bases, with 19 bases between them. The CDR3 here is CASSYNLGQQNTDTQYF. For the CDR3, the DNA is TGTGCCAGCAGCTATAACTTGGGACAACAAAACACAGATACGCAGTATTTT.

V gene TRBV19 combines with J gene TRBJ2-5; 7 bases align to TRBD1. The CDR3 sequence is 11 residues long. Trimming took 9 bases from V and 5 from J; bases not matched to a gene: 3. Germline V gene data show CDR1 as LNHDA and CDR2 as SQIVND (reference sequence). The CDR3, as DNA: TGTGCCAGCCAGGGGGAGGAGACCCAGTACTTC. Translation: CASQGEETQYF.

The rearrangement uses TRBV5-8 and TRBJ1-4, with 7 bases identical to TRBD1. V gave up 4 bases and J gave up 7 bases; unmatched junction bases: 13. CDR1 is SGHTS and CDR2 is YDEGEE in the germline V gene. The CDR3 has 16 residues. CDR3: CASSRLQTGWAEKLFF. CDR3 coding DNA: TGTGCCAGCAGCCGACTCCAGACAGGGTGGGCTGAAAAACTGTTTTTT. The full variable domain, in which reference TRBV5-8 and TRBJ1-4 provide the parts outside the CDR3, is EAGVTQSPTHLIKTRGQQATLRCSPISGHTSVYWYQQALGLGLQFLLWYDEGEERNRGNFPPRFSGRQFPNYSSELNVNALELEDSALYLCASSRLQTGWAEKLFFGSGTQLSVL.

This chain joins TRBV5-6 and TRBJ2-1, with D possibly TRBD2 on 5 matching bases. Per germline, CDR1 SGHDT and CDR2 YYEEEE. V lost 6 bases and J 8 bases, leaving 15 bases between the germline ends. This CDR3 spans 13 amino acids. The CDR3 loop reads CASTLGLGDEQFF. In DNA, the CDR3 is TGTGCCAGCACACTTGGCCTCGGGGATGAGCAGTTCTTC.

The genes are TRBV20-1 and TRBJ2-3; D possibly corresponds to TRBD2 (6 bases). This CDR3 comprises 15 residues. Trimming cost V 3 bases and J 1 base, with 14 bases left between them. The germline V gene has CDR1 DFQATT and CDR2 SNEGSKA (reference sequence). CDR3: CSASIGGGGTDTQYF. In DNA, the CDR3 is TGCAGTGCTAGTATCGGGGGAGGAGGCACAGATACGCAGTATTTT.

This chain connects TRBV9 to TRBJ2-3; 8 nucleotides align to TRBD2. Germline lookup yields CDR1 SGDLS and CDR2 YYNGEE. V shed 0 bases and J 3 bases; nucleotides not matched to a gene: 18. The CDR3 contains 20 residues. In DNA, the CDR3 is TGTGCCAGCAGCGTAGATGTAGGGGGGACTAGGGCACGAGGGACAGATACGCAGTATTTT. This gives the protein CASSVDVGGTRARGTDTQYF. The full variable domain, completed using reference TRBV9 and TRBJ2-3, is DSGVTQTPKHLITATGQRVTLRCSPRSGDLSVYWYQQSLDQGLQFLIQYYNGEERAKGNILERFSAQQFPDLHSELNLSSLELGDSALYFCASSVDVGGTRARGTDTQYFGPGTRLTVL.

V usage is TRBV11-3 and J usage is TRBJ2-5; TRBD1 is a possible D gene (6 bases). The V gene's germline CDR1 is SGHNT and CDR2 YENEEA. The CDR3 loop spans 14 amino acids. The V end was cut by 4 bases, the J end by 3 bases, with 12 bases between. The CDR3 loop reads CASSSRTVEETQYF. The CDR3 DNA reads TGTGCCAGCAGCTCTCGGACAGTTGAAGAGACCCAGTACTTC. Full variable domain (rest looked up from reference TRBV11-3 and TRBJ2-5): EAGVVQSPRYKIIEKKQPVAFWCNPISGHNTLYWYLQNLGQGPELLIRYENEEAVDDSQLPKDRFSAERLKGVDSTLKIQPAELGDSAVYLCASSSRTVEETQYFGPGTRLLVL.

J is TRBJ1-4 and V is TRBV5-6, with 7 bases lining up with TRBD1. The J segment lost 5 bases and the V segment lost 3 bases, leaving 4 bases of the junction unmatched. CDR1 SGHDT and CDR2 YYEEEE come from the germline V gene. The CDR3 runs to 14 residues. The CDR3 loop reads CASSYRGRNEKLFF. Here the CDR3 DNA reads TGTGCCAGCAGCTACAGGGGAAGAAATGAAAAACTGTTTTTT.

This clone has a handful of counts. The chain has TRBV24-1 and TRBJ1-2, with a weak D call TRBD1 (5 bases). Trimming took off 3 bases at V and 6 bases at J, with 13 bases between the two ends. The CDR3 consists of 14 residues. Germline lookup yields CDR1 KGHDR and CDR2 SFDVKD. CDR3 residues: CATSDPQGRHGYTF. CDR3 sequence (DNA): TGTGCCACCAGTGATCCGCAGGGTCGGCATGGCTACACCTTC.

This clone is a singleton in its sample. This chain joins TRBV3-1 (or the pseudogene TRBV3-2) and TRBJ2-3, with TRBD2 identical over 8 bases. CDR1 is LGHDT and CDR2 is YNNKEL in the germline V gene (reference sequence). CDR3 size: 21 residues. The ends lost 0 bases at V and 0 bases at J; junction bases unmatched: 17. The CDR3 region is CASSQDNYGTSGRGSTDTQYF. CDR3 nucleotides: TGTGCCAGCAGCCAAGATAATTATGGAACTAGCGGACGAGGGAGCACAGATACGCAGTATTTT.

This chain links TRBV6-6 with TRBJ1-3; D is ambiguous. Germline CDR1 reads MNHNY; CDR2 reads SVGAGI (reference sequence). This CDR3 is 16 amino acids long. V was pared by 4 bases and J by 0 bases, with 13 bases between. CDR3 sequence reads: CASSFRSRSSGNTIYF. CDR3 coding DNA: TGTGCCAGCAGTTTTCGTAGCAGATCCTCTGGAAACACCATATATTTT.

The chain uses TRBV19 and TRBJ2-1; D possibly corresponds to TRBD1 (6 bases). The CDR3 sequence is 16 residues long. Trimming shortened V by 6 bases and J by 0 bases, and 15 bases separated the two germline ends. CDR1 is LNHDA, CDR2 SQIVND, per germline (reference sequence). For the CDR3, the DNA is TGTGCCAGTAGCAAAGCTGGACAGAGCTCCTACAATGAGCAGTTCTTC. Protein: CASSKAGQSSYNEQFF.

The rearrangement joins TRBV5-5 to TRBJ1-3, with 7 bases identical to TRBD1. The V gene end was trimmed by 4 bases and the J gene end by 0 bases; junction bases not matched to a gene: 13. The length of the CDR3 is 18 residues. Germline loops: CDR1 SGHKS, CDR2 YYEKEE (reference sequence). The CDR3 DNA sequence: TGTGCCAGCAGCCTCCGGGACAGTACCTTCGTCTCTGGAAACACCATATATTTT. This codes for CASSLRDSTFVSGNTIYF. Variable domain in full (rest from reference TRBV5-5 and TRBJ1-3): DAGVTQSPTHLIKTRGQQVTLRCSPISGHKSVSWYQQVLGQGPQFIFQYYEKEERGRGNFPDRFSARQFPNYSSELNVNALLLGDSALYLCASSLRDSTFVSGNTIYFGEGSWLTVV.

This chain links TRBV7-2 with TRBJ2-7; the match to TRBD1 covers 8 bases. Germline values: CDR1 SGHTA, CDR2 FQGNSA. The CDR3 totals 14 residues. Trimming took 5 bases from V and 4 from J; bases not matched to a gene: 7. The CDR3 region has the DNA TGTGCCAGCAGCCACTCAGGGGGCGGGTACGAGCAGTACTTC. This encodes CASSHSGGGYEQYF.

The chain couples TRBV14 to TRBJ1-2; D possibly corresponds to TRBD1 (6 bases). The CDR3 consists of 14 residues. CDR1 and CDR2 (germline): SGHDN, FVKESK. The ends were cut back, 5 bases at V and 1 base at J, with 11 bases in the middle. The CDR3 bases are TGTGCCAGCAGCAAGACAGGTTTTAACTATGGCTACACCTTC. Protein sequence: CASSKTGFNYGYTF.

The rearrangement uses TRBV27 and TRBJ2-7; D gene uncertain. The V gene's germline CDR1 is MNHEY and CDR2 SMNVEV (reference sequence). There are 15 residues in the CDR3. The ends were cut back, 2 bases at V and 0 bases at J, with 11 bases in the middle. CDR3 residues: CASSLTVRSSYEQYF. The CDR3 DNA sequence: TGTGCCAGCAGTTTAACAGTCAGAAGCTCCTACGAGCAGTACTTC.

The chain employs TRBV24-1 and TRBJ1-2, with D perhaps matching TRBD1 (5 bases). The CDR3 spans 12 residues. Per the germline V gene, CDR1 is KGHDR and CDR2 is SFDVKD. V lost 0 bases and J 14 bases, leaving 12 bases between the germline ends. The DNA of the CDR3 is TGTGCCACCAGTGATTTGACACGGGGGTATACCTTC. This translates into CATSDLTRGYTF.

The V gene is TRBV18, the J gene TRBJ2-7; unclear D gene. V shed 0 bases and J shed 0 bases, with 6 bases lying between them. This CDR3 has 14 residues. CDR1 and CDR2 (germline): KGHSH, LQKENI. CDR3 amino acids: CASSPPSGSYEQYF. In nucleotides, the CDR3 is TGTGCCAGCTCACCACCGTCGGGCTCCTACGAGCAGTACTTC.

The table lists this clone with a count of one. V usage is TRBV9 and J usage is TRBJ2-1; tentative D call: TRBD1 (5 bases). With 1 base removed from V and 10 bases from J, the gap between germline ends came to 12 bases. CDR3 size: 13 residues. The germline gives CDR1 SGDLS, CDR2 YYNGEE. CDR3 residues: CASSVSSPGEQFF. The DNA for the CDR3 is TGTGCCAGCAGCGTATCCTCCCCAGGGGAGCAGTTCTTC.

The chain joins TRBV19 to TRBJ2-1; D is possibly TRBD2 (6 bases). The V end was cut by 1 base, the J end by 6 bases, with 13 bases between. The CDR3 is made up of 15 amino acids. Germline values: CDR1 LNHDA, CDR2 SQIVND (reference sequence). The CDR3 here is CASSIGGVPVNEQFF. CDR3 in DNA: TGTGCCAGTAGTATAGGGGGGGTACCGGTCAATGAGCAGTTCTTC.

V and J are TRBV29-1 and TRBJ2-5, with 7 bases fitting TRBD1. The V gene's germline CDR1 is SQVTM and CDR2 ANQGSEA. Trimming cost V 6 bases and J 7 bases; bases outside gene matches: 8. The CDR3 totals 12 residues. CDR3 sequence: CSVGDRAGTQYF. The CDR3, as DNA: TGCAGCGTAGGCGACAGGGCGGGGACCCAGTACTTC. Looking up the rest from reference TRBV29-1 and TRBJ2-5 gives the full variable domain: SAVISQKPSRDICQRGTSLTIQCQVDSQVTMMFWYRQQPGQSLTLIATANQGSEATYESGFVIDKFPISRPNLTFSTLTVSNMSPEDSSIYLCSVGDRAGTQYFGPGTRLLVL.

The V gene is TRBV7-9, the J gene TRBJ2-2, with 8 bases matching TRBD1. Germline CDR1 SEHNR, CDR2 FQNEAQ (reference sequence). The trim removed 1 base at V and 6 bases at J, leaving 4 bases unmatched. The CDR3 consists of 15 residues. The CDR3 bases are TGTGCCAGCAGCTTAGAGAACAGGGGGGCCGGGGAGCTGTTTTTT. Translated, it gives CASSLENRGAGELFF.

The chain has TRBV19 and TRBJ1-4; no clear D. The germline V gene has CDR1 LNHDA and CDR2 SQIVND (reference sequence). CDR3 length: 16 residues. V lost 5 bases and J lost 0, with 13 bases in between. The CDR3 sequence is CASSAPGGPTNEKLFF. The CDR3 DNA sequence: TGTGCCAGTAGTGCCCCCGGAGGACCAACTAATGAAAAACTGTTTTTT.